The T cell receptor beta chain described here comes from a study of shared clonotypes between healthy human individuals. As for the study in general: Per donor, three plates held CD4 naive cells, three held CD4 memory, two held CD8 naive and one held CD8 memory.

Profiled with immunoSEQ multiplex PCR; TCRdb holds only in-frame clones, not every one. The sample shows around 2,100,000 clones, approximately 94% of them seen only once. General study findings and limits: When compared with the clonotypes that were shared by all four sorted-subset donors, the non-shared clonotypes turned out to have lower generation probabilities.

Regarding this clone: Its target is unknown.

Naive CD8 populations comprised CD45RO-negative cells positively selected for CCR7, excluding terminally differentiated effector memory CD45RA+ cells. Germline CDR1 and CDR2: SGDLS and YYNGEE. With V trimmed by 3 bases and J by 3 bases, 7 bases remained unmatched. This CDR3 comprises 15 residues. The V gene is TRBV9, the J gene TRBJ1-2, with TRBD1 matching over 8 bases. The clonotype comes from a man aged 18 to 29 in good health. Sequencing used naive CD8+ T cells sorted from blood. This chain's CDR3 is CASSGDRGWDYGYTF. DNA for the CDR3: TGTGCCAGCAGCGGAGACAGGGGTTGGGACTATGGCTACACCTTC. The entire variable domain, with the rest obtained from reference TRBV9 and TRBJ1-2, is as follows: DSGVTQTPKHLITATGQRVTLRCSPRSGDLSVYWYQQSLDQGLQFLIQYYNGEERAKGNILERFSAQQFPDLHSELNLSSLELGDSALYFCASSGDRGWDYGYTFGSGTRLTVV.